These T cell receptor beta chains were read from a single sample in a study of cytomegalovirus exposure and HLA in healthy donors. The data were produced by immunoSEQ multiplex PCR, yet TCRdb's version contains in-frame clones alone and is incomplete. The sample carries some 170,000 clones, around 81% recorded once. The sample was PBMCs. These receptors were collected from a woman between 18 and 29 years old in good health and CMV-seropositive. Each CDR3 is given with its conserved first and last residue. The D gene is left open where the match is weak. Clone size is stated in some rows and not others, as once, few, many or a class when expanded.

D | size | J | V | CDR3 | DNA
TRBD1 | few | TRBJ1-6 | TRBV6-4 | CASSDSIGGNSPLHF | TGTGCCAGCAGTGACTCAATAGGGGGCAATTCACCCCTCCACTTT
TRBD1 | few | TRBJ1-1 | TRBV13 | CASSPTGTGGRGSVGAFF | TGTGCCAGCAGCCCGACCGGGACAGGGGGACGGGGAAGTGTAGGAGCTTTCTTT
TRBD1 | . | TRBJ2-1 | TRBV14 | CASSHRGNEQFF | TGTGCCAGCAGCCACAGGGGGAATGAGCAGTTCTTC
. | few | TRBJ1-1 | TRBV7-2 | CASSLGTGVNTEAFF | TGTGCCAGCAGCTTAGGGACGGGGGTGAACACTGAAGCTTTCTTT
. | . | TRBJ1-1 | TRBV11-1 | CASSLALSRDTEAFF | TGTGCCAGCAGCTTAGCGCTTTCCCGGGACACTGAAGCTTTCTTT
. | . | TRBJ1-3 | TRBV18 | CASSSTGTGGYTIYF | TGTGCCAGCTCATCCACCGGGACTGGCGGATACACCATATATTTT
TRBD2 | . | TRBJ2-1 | TRBV27 | CASSTGGRQFF | TGTGCCAGTAGTACGGGGGGTAGGCAGTTCTTC
TRBD2 | . | TRBJ2-5 | TRBV5-6 | CASSAEEAGFQETQYF | TGTGCCAGCAGTGCGGAAGAAGCGGGGTTCCAAGAGACCCAGTACTTC
TRBD1 | . | TRBJ2-2 | TRBV2 | CASSVQGVAGELFF | TGTGCCAGCAGCGTACAGGGGGTCGCCGGGGAGCTGTTTTTT
TRBD2 | . | TRBJ2-1 | TRBV7-8 | CASSLEYSGVNNEQFF | TGTGCCAGCAGCTTAGAGTATAGCGGGGTTAACAATGAGCAGTTCTTC
TRBD2 | . | TRBJ2-3 | TRBV4-3 | CASSQGGGVTDTQYF | TGCGCCAGCAGTCAAGGCGGGGGTGTCACAGATACGCAGTATTTT
TRBD1 | few | TRBJ1-2 | TRBV5-1 | CASSPRDSASGYGYTF | TGCGCCAGCAGCCCCCGGGACAGCGCCTCGGGCTATGGCTACACCTTC